A selection of T cell receptor beta chains follows, all from one sample in a study of tumor and adjacent non-tumor tissue in lung cancer. MiXCR was run by TCRdb on the multiplex PCR reads, yielding one entry per CDR3 protein. In the table there are about 200,000 distinct CDR3 sequences, 71% of which are singletons. Sequencing was done on a sample of lung tumor tissue. All receptors come from a man aged 60-69 years with non-small cell lung cancer. Each CDR3 is given with its conserved first and last residue. A D gene is named only where the DNA matches it firmly. Only part of the rows carry a size: once, few, many, or a class if the clone is expanded.

>TRBJ2-2|TRBV12-3/TRBV12-4|-|TRBD1
TGTGCCAGCAGAGAGGGACAGGGGTACATCCGGGAGCTGTTTTTT
CASREGQGYIRELFF
>TRBJ2-1|TRBV29-1|-|TRBD2
TGCAGCGCGCATCCGGGGGCTAGCGGGAGTCGGCAGCTTTTC
CSAHPGASGSRQLF
>TRBJ2-2|TRBV5-5|-|-
TGTGCCAGCAGCTTGGGAAGGCGCGCGGTCACAGGGGAGCTGTTTTTT
CASSLGRRAVTGELFF
>TRBJ2-5|TRBV4-3|-|-
TGCGCCAGTAGCCAAGCCTTAACGGAAGAGACCCAGTACTTC
CASSQALTEETQYF
>TRBJ1-1|TRBV5-1|-|-
TGCGCCAGCAGCTGGGGTCAGAACACTGAAGCTTTCTTT
CASSWGQNTEAFF
>TRBJ2-7|TRBV6-1|-|-
TGTGCCAGCAGTGTAATAGGCTACGAGCAGTACTTC
CASSVIGYEQYF
>TRBJ1-1|TRBV20-1|-|-
TGCAGTGCTAGTCCCGGGAGGGTCACTGAAGCTTTCTTT
CSASPGRVTEAFF
>TRBJ1-4|TRBV29-1|-|TRBD1
TGCAGCGTCCGGGACAGAATTGATGAAAAACTGTTTTTT
CSVRDRIDEKLFF
>TRBJ2-7|TRBV20-1|few|TRBD2
TGCAGTGCTAGGTCCCCCCTACTAGCGGGATTAGGGTACGAGCAGTACTTC
CSARSPLLAGLGYEQYF
>TRBJ2-1|TRBV9|-|-
TGTGCCAGCAGGGTATTAGCGGAAGTCTCCTACAATGAGCAGTTCTTC
CASRVLAEVSYNEQFF
>TRBJ1-5|TRBV6-1|-|TRBD1
TGTGACAGCAGTTCGGACAGGATAGGGAATCAGCCCCAACATTTT
CDSSSDRIGNQPQHF
>TRBJ1-2|TRBV6-5|-|-
TGTGCCAGCAGCACCTGGGACGGGGGGGTTTTGGGTGGCTACACCTTC
CASSTWDGGVLGGYTF
>TRBJ2-6|TRBV11-3|-|-
TGTGCCACGCTCAAGAGGGACGGGGCCAACGTCCTGACTTTC
CATLKRDGANVLTF
>TRBJ1-2|TRBV4-3|many|-
TGCGCCAGCAGCCAAGTCTCAGCGGGAGGCTACACCTTC
CASSQVSAGGYTF
>TRBJ2-7|TRBV14|few|TRBD1
TGTGCCAGCAGCCAAGACAGGGGGATCGACAACGAGCAGTACTTC
CASSQDRGIDNEQYF
>TRBJ2-1|TRBV20-1|-|-
TGCAGTGCTAGGCCCCCGGGACATGATCGCCCTAATGAGCAGCTCTTC
CSARPPGHDRPNEQLF
>TRBJ2-3|TRBV5-1|-|TRBD2
TGCGCCAGCAAAAGGAGCGGGGGTATAGGCACAGATAAGCAGTATTTT
CASKRSGGIGTDKQYF
>TRBJ2-7|TRBV20-1|many|-
TGCAGTGCTAGCCTGACTAAACCCCCCTACGAGCAGTACTTC
CSASLTKPPYEQYF
>TRBJ2-1|TRBV5-1|-|TRBD1
TGCGCCAGCAGCGGGGGACAGTTCAGCTCCTACAATGAGCAGTTCTTC
CASSGGQFSSYNEQFF
>TRBJ2-4|TRBV11-3|many|-
TGTGCCAGCAGCTTCGAAGGAGGGGGCAAAAACATTCAGTACTTC
CASSFEGGGKNIQYF
>TRBJ2-5|TRBV5-4|few|-
TGTGCCAGCAGTTTAAGGACGGAAGAGACCCAGTACTTC
CASSLRTEETQYF
>TRBJ2-7|TRBV11-3|few|-
TGTGCCAGCAGCTTATACAGCTCCTATGAGCAGTACTTC
CASSLYSSYEQYF
>TRBJ1-2|TRBV11-2|-|-
TGTGCCAGCAGCTTACAGTGGGCTAACTATGGCTACACCTTC
CASSLQWANYGYTF
>TRBJ1-3|TRBV11-2|few|-
TGTGCTAGCACCCTAAAGGGATACCTCTCTGGAAACAGCATATATTTT
CASTLKGYLSGNSIYF
>TRBJ1-2|TRBV11-3|many|-
TGTGCCAGCAGCTTAAACCAGCTCTATGGCTACACCTTC
CASSLNQLYGYTF
>TRBJ1-2|TRBV11-2|-|-
TGTGCCAATAGCCGACTTCTTGGGCAGGGCTATGGCTACACCTTC
CANSRLLGQGYGYTF
>TRBJ2-5|TRBV29-1|-|-
TGCATCGTCGCCGCCTTTGTTGATACCCAGTACTTC
CIVAAFVDTQYF
>TRBJ1-3|TRBV6-1|-|TRBD1
TGTGCCAGCAGCCAATCGAAGGGGGCGTCCGGAAACACCATATATTTT
CASSQSKGASGNTIYF
>TRBJ2-7|TRBV12-3/TRBV12-4|few|-
TGTGCCAGCAAACCCGGGACACCGAGCTCCTACGAGCAGTACTTC
CASKPGTPSSYEQYF
>TRBJ1-5|TRBV28|-|-
TGTGCCAGCAGATTAATTAGGTGGACCCAGCATTTT
CASRLIRWTQHF
>TRBJ2-7|TRBV20-1|-|-
TGCAGTGCCCCCAGACCACTAACGGGGGCCTACGAGCAGCACTTC
CSAPRPLTGAYEQHF
>TRBJ2-4|TRBV11-3|-|-
TGTGCCAGCAGGTTAGAGGAGCTCGGAGGTGCCAAAAACATTCAATACTTC
CASRLEELGGAKNIQYF
>TRBJ2-3|TRBV20-1|once|-
TGCAGTGCTAGCGGAGGGCATGCGGGGTTGGATACGCAGTATTTT
CSASGGHAGLDTQYF
>TRBJ1-2|TRBV6-1|-|TRBD1
TGTGCCAGCACTGAAGGACAGGGGGCAAATGGCTACACCTTC
CASTEGQGANGYTF
>TRBJ1-2|TRBV7-9|few|TRBD1
TGTGCCAGCAGCAAGGGCTCGGGACAGATCTATGGCTACACCTTC
CASSKGSGQIYGYTF
>TRBJ1-4|TRBV5-1|-|TRBD1
TGCGCCAGCAGTGCAGACAGGGGTGAAGAAAAACTGTTTTTT
CASSADRGEEKLFF
>TRBJ2-7|TRBV7-9|-|-
TGTGCCAACAGCTCCCCTCTAAGCGAGCAGTACTTC
CANSSPLSEQYF
>TRBJ2-1|TRBV11-3|-|TRBD2
TGTGCCAGCAGCTTGAGCGGGACTACTAATGAGCAGTTCTTC
CASSLSGTTNEQFF
>TRBJ2-5|TRBV11-2|-|-
TGTGCCAGAAGCTCCACAATGGAGGGGCCAAAGGGGACCCAGTACTTC
CARSSTMEGPKGTQYF
>TRBJ2-3|TRBV4-3|-|-
TGCGCCAGCAGCCAAGACACAGGGACGCGAGCGGATACGCAGTATTTT
CASSQDTGTRADTQYF
>TRBJ1-6|TRBV11-2|many|-
TGTGCCAGCAGCATCGGGACAAATAATTCACCCCTCCACTTT
CASSIGTNNSPLHF
>TRBJ2-3|TRBV4-2|-|TRBD2
TGTGCCACCAGCCAATCACTAGCGGGGGACACAGATACGCAGTATTTT
CATSQSLAGDTDTQYF
>TRBJ2-5|TRBV20-1|-|-
TGCATTTCTAGGGGTCAGCACCCGGAGACCCAGTACTTC
CISRGQHPETQYF
>TRBJ2-3|TRBV28|-|TRBD2
TGTGCCAGCAGTGGAAAAGACCGACTAGCGGGAGGCAGAGATGCGCAGTATTTT
CASSGKDRLAGGRDAQYF
>TRBJ1-2|TRBV6-6|many|TRBD1
TGTGCCAGCAGCTGGGACAGGGGGTATGGCTACACCTTC
CASSWDRGYGYTF